This T cell receptor beta chain was identified in a study of T cells in tuberculosis. Whole-study results and caveats: Using the GMM-specific repertoire gave 85% to 90% accuracy versus 60% to 70% with motifs. Cases with active tuberculosis were adults, while controls were adolescents.

To note about this clone: Its antigen is unknown.

Latent tuberculosis screening used tuberculin skin test and IGRA at entry. There are 14 residues in the CDR3. V was pared by 3 bases and J by 3 bases, with 9 bases between. Germline V CDR1 and CDR2: KGHSH, LQKENI. Assay: immunoSEQ multiplex PCR; the TCRdb copy retains only in-frame clones and omits some. The data hold approximately 30,000 clones, with 80% to 95% observed a single time. This chain connects TRBV18 to TRBJ1-5, with a weak D call TRBD1 (5 bases). The sequence came from a donor aged 5-35 years with latent tuberculosis or without tuberculosis infection. Sequences were obtained from PBMCs. CDR3: CASSPQGSNQPQHF. CDR3 bases: TGTGCCAGCTCACCTCAGGGTTCCAATCAGCCCCAGCATTTT.